One and the same sample provided the 9 T cell receptor beta chains below, sequenced in a study of T cells in Graves' hyperthyroidism and ophthalmopathy. The TCR beta CDR3 regions underwent amplification using RNA transcripts as the source. During a first-round RT-PCR of the TCR CDR3, the HTBI primer set was used. Each CDR3 protein is one row after TCRdb ran MiXCR on the multiplex PCR reads. The sample holds around 700,000 distinct CDR3 sequences, roughly 20% seen once. Material for sequencing was blood. The receptor set was obtained from a woman aged 50 to 60 with Graves' hyperthyroidism that later progressed to Graves' ophthalmopathy.

This clonotype was counted many times. V is TRBV3-1 and J is TRBJ2-5; 7 nucleotides align to TRBD2. Germline-derived CDR1 and CDR2 are LGHDT and YNNKEL (reference sequence). This CDR3 is 14 amino acids long. V shed 4 bases, J shed 1 base, and the junction held 3 bases outside the gene matches. For the CDR3, the DNA is TGTGCCAGCAGCCCCCCTAGCGGCCAAGAGACCCAGTACTTC. It is translated as CASSPPSGQETQYF.

This clonotype has just a few counts. V usage is TRBV4-1 and J usage is TRBJ2-3; 7 nucleotides agree with TRBD1. The CDR3 is 16 amino acids. Germline trimming cut 4 bases from V and 5 bases from J; bases unmatched to any gene: 12. Germline assignment: CDR1 MGHRA and CDR2 YSYEKL. The CDR3 region is CASSRVGGQTIDTQYF. The CDR3 DNA sequence: TGCGCCAGCAGCCGAGTAGGGGGCCAAACGATAGATACGCAGTATTTT.

This clonotype appeared many times. The chain links TRBV5-5 to TRBJ2-1, with TRBD1 matching 10 bases. The ends lost 4 bases at V and 4 bases at J; junction bases unmatched: 5. Germline V CDR1 and CDR2: SGHKS, YYEKEE (reference sequence). There are 15 residues in the CDR3. CDR3 DNA: TGTGCCAGCAGCGTGGGACAGGGGATTTACAATGAGCAGTTCTTC. It yields the protein CASSVGQGIYNEQFF.

Notes on this clonotype: This may arise from a read error, as a much more abundant clone is one base away. The chain employs TRBV20-1 and TRBJ1-2; perhaps TRBD1 as D (6 bases). Germline loops: CDR1 DFQATT, CDR2 SNEGSKA (reference sequence). The CDR3 loop spans 12 amino acids. In nucleotides, the CDR3 is TGCAGTGCAACCGGGACACACTATGGCTACGCCTTC. Encoded protein: CSATGTHYGYAF.

CDR3 nucleotide sequence: TGTGCCAGTAGTCCCCCAGGCCTAGCACTATTCTACGAGCAGTACTTC. Its protein is CASSPPGLALFYEQYF. The gene calls are TRBV19 and TRBJ2-7, with D possibly TRBD2 on 5 matching bases. The germline V and J ends were trimmed by 5 bases and 3 bases, with 20 bases remaining between them. CDR1 is LNHDA and CDR2 is SQIVND in the germline V gene (reference sequence). This CDR3 contains 16 residues.

This clonotype was found a few times. This sequence joins TRBV7-9 and TRBJ2-3; TRBD2 matches 12 bases. The CDR3 sequence is 16 residues long. CDR1 SEHNR and CDR2 FQNEAQ come from the germline V gene (reference sequence). V shed 5 bases and J 2 bases; nucleotides not matched to a gene: 5. CDR3 in DNA: TGTGCCAGCAGCATCCTAGCGGGGGGGCCCACAGATACGCAGTATTTT. This sequence encodes CASSILAGGPTDTQYF. Drawing the rest from reference TRBV7-9 and TRBJ2-3, the complete variable domain is DTGVSQNPRHKITKRGQNVTFRCDPISEHNRLYWYRQTLGQGPEFLTYFQNEAQLEKSRLLSDRFSAERPKGSFSTLEIQRTEQGDSAMYLCASSILAGGPTDTQYFGPGTRLTVL.

The chain links TRBV19 to TRBJ1-2; D is possibly TRBD1 (5 bases). Trimming stripped 5 bases from V and 8 bases from J, with 18 bases between. CDR1 is LNHDA, CDR2 SQIVND, per germline (reference sequence). This CDR3 is 14 amino acids long. CDR3 nucleotides: TGTGCCAGTAGTGTTCATAGGGGCCAGGAAGGCTACACCTTC. Translation gives CASSVHRGQEGYTF.

This clonotype was observed at least ten times. V is TRBV11-2 and J is TRBJ2-7, with D perhaps assigned TRBD1 or TRBD2 (6 bases each). Trimming left V 2 bases short and J 4 bases short, with 18 bases between. This CDR3 region has 16 residues. Per germline, CDR1 SGHAT and CDR2 FQNNGV. The CDR3 DNA reads as TGTGCCAGCAGCTTACCATATCGGGGGCAAGATTACGAGCAGTACTTC. Protein product: CASSLPYRGQDYEQYF.

This chain uses TRBV12-3 or TRBV12-4 with TRBJ1-5; D uncertain. The CDR3 extends over 18 amino acids. Trimming removed 6 bases at V and 0 bases at J, with 21 bases between. Here the CDR3 reads CASSHFFAGRFSNQPQHF. In DNA, the CDR3 is TGTGCCAGCAGCCACTTTTTCGCCGGACGATTTAGCAATCAGCCCCAGCATTTT.